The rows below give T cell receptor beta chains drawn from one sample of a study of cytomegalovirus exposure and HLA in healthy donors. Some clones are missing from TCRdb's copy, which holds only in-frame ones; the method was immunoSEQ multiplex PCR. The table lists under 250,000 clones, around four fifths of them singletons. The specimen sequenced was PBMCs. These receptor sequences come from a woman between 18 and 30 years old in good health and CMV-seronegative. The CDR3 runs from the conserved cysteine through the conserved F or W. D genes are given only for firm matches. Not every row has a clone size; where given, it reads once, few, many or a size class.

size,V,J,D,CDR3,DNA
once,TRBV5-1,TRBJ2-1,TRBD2,CASSLRSGGSYNEQFF,TGCGCCAGCAGCTTGCGTAGCGGGGGGAGCTACAATGAGCAGTTCTTC
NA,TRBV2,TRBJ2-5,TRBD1,CASRAWDSGEETQYF,TGTGCCAGCAGGGCCTGGGACAGTGGGGAGGAGACCCAGTACTTC
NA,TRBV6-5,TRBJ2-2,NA,CASTANIDQRGELFF,TGTGCCAGCACCGCAAATATCGACCAACGGGGGGAGCTGTTTTTT
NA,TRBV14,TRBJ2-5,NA,CASSQVSLETQYF,TGTGCCAGCAGCCAGGTATCTCTCGAGACCCAGTACTTC
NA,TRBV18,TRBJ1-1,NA,CASSPIEAGQNTEAFF,TGTGCCAGCTCACCTATCGAGGCTGGGCAGAACACTGAAGCTTTCTTT
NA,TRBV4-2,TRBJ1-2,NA,CASSQGGTGVGYTF,TGTGCCAGCAGCCAAGGAGGGACTGGGGTAGGCTACACCTTC
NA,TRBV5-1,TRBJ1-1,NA,CASSLGGIGNSEAFF,TGCGCCAGCAGCTTGGGGGGAATCGGAAACAGCGAAGCTTTCTTT
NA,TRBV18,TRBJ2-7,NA,CASSPGRSPPGEQYF,TGTGCCAGCTCACCCGGACGGAGCCCCCCCGGCGAGCAGTACTTC
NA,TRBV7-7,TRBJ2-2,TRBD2,CASSFYSGAGELFF,TGTGCTAGCAGCTTCTACAGCGGGGCCGGGGAGCTGTTTTTT
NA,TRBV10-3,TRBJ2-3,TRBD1,CAIRGDRGTDTQYF,TGTGCCATCAGGGGGGACAGGGGGACAGATACGCAGTATTTT
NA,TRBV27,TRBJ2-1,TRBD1,CASSLTGGLSYNEQFF,TGTGCCAGCAGCCTGACAGGGGGCCTCTCCTACAATGAGCAGTTCTTC
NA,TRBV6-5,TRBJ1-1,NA,CASSFEYREGNTEAFF,TGTGCCAGCAGTTTCGAATACAGGGAAGGCAACACTGAAGCTTTCTTT
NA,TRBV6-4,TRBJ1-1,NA,CASSQVTGTEAFF,TGTGCCAGCAGCCAAGTAACCGGGACTGAAGCTTTCTTT
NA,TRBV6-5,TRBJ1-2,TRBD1,CASRRQGTRYGYTF,TGTGCCAGCCGTCGACAGGGGACGCGCTATGGCTACACCTTC
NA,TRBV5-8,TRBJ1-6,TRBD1,CASSSGQGNSPLHF,TGTGCCAGCAGCTCGGGACAGGGTAATTCACCCCTCCACTTT
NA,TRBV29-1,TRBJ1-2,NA,CSVEGLGRGGGYTF,TGCAGCGTTGAAGGTTTGGGCAGGGGAGGGGGCTACACCTTC
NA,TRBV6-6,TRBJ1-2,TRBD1,CASWTGVKGYTF,TGTGCCAGCTGGACAGGGGTGAAGGGCTACACCTTC
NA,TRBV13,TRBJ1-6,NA,CASSRSGGSYSPLHF,TGTGCCAGCAGCCGCTCGGGAGGGAGTTATTCACCCCTCCACTTT
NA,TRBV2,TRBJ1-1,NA,CASSEALPSLAFF,TGTGCCAGCAGTGAAGCGCTCCCATCGTTGGCTTTCTTT
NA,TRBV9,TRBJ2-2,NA,CASSPDSRAPPGELFF,TGTGCCAGCAGCCCGGACTCCCGGGCACCACCTGGGGAGCTGTTTTTT
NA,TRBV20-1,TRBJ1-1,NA,CSASRGTEAFF,TGCAGTGCTAGCCGGGGAACTGAAGCTTTCTTT
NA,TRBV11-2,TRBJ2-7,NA,CASSLGGSYEQYF,TGTGCCAGCAGCTTAGGCGGCTCCTACGAGCAGTACTTC
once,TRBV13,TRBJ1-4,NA,CASSLGRGGGFGEKLFF,TGTGCCAGCAGCTTAGGCCGGGGCGGCGGATTTGGCGAAAAACTGTTTTTT
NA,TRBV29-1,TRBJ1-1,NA,CSVGTARDTEAFF,TGCAGCGTTGGGACAGCTCGGGACACTGAAGCTTTCTTT
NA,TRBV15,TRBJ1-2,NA,CATSRARSTGNYGYTF,TGTGCCACCAGCAGAGCGCGCTCAACAGGGAACTATGGCTACACCTTC
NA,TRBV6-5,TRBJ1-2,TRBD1,CASRSPGQGDYGYTF,TGTGCCAGCAGATCTCCGGGACAGGGAGACTATGGCTACACCTTC